This T cell receptor beta chain was captured in a study of regulatory T cells in long-lasting Graves disease. The sample's time point: newly diagnosed GD, antithyroid drugs for less than 3 months. PBMC RNA served as the TCR library source. This clonotype was seen at least ten times. Arm-PCR of CDR3 regions and iRepertoire HTBI primers were the basis on which TCR beta libraries were built. TCRdb reprocessed the multiplex PCR reads via MiXCR and lists one record per CDR3 protein. The repertoire holds 550,000 or so distinct CDR3 sequences, with approximately 12% as singletons. These data are also associated with another study on T cells in Graves' hyperthyroidism and ophthalmopathy. That publication notes: Using the HTBI primer set, a first-round RT-PCR was run on the TCR CDR3.

This receptor was obtained from a woman in her thirties with Graves disease. This material consisted of peripheral blood mononuclear cells (PBMCs), taken at new diagnosis, from a patient treated with antithyroid drugs.

CDR3 DNA: TGTGCCAGCAGCTTGGGGCTGATAGATGAAAAACTGTTTTTT. The encoded protein is CASSLGLIDEKLFF. The rearrangement links TRBV5-8 to TRBJ1-4; the D is unclear. The ends were cut back, 0 bases at V and 6 bases at J, with 9 bases in the middle. CDR1 is SGHTS and CDR2 is YDEGEE in the germline V gene. This CDR3 spans 14 amino acids.